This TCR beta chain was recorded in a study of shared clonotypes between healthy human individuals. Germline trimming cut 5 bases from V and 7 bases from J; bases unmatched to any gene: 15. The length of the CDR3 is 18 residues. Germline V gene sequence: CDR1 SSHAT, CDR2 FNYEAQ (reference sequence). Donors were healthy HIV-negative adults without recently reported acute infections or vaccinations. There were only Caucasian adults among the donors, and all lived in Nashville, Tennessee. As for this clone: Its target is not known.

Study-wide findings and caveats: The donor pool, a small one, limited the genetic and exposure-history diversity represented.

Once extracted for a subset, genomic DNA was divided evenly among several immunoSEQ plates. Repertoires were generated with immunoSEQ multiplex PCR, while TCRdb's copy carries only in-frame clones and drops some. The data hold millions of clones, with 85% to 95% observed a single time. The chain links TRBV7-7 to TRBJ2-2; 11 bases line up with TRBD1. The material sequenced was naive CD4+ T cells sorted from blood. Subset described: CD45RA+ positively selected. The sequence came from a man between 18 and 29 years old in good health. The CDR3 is CASSPGQGGSSRGGELFF. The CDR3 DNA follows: TGTGCCAGCAGCCCGGGACAGGGGGGCTCTAGTCGAGGCGGGGAGCTGTTTTTT.